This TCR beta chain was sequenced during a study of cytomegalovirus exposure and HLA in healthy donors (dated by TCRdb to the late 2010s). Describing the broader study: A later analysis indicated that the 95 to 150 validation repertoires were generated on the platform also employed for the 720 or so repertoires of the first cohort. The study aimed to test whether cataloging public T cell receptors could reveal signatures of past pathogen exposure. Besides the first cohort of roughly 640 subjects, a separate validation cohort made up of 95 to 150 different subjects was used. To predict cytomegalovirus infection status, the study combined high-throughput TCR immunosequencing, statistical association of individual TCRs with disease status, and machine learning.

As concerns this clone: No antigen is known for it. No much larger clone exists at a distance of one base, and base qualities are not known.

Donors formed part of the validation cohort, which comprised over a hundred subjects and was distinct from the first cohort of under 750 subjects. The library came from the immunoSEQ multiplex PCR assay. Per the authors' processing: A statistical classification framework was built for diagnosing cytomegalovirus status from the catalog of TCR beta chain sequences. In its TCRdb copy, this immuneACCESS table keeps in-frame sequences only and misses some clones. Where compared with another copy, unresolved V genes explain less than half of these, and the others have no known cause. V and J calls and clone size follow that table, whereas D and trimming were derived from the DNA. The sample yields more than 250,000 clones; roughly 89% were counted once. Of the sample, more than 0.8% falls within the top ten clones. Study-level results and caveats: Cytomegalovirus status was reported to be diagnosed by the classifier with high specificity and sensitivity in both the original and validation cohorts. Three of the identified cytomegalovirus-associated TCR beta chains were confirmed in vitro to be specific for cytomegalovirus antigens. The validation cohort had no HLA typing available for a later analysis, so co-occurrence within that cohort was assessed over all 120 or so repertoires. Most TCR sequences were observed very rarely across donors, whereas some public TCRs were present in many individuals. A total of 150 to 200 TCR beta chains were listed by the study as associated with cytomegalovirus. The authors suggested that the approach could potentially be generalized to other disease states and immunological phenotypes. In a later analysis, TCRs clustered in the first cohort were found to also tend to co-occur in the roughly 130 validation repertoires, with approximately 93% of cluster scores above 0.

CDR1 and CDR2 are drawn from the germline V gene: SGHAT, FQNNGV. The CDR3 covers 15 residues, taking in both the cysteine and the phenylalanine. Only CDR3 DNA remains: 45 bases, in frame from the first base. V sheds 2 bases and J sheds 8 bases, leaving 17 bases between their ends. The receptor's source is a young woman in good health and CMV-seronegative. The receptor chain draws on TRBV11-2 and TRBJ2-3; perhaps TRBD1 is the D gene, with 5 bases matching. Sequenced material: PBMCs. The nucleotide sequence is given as TGTGCCAGCAGCTTATCTGAGACAGTGGGCAGTACGCAGTATTTT. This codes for CASSLSETVGSTQYF.